Below, one T cell receptor beta chain is given with its context. No antigen is known for it. The record originates from a study of T-cell memory formation after mild COVID-19. The wider study: Largely, the TCR clusters proved donor specific. Study-level points and caveats: Contracting clones from day 15 to 85 showed balanced CD4/CD8; later expanders favored CD4+. Detection of some responders pre-infection suggested pre-existing cross-reactive memory T cells participated.

Germline V gene lookup returns CDR1 GTSNPN and CDR2 SVGIG (reference sequence). Trimming removed 2 bases from V and 1 base from J, with 6 bases in between. This CDR3 has 12 amino acids. TCRdb called the 5' RACE reads again in MiXCR, with one record for every CDR3 protein. Here the sample spans about 300,000 distinct CDR3 sequences, roughly a fifth being singletons. Specimen: PBMCs or a T cell subset sorted from them (not recorded which). The chain is built from TRBV30 and TRBJ2-7; maybe TRBD2 (5 bases). This sequence was found in a man younger than 30 who had mild COVID-19 (a few samples of this study predate the infection). Cell type and time point are not known. The CDR3 coding sequence is TGTGCCTGGAGTATAGCGTCCTACGAGCAGTACTTC. Its protein is CAWSIASYEQYF.